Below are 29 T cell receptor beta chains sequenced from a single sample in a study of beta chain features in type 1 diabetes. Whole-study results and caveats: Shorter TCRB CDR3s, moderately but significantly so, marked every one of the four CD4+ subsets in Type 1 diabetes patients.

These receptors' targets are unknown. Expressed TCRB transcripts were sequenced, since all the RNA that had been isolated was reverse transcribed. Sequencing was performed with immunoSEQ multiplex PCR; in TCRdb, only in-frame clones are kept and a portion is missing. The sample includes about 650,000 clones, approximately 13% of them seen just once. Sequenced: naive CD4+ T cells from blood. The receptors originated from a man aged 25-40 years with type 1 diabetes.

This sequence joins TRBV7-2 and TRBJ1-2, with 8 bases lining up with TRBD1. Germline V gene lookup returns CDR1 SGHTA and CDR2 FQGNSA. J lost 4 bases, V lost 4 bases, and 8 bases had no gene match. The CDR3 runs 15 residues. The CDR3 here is CASSSYQGQAYGYTF. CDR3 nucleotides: TGTGCCAGCAGCTCCTATCAGGGACAGGCCTATGGCTACACCTTC.

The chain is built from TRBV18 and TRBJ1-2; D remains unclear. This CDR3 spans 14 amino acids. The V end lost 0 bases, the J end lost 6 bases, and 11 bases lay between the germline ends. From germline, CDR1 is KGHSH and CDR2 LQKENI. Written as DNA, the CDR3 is TGTGCCAGCTCACCACCAACAGCTGCTCATGGCTACACCTTC. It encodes CASSPPTAAHGYTF.

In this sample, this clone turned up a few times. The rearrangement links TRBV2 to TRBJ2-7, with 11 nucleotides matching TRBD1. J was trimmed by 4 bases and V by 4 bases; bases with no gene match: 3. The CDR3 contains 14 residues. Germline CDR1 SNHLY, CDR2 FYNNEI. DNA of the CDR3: TGTGCCAGCAGTGGGACAGGGGGCAAGTACGAGCAGTACTTC. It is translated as CASSGTGGKYEQYF.

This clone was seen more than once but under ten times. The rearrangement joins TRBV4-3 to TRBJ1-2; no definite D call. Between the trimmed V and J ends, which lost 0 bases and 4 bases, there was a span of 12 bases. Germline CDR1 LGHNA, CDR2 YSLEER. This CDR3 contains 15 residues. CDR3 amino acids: CASSQEYNDLYGYTF. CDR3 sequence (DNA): TGCGCCAGCAGCCAAGAGTATAACGACCTCTATGGCTACACCTTC.

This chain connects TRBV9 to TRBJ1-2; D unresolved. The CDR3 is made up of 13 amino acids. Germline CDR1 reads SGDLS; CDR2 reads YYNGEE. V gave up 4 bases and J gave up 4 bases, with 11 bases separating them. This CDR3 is CASSRPTGYGYTF. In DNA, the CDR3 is TGTGCCAGCAGCAGACCGACGGGCTATGGCTACACCTTC.

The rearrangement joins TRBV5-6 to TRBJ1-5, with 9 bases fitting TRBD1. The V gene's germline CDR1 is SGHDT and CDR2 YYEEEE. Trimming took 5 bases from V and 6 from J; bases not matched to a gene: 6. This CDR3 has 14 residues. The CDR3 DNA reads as TGTGCCAGCAGGAGGACAGGGGAGGGTCAGCCCCAGCATTTT. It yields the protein CASRRTGEGQPQHF.

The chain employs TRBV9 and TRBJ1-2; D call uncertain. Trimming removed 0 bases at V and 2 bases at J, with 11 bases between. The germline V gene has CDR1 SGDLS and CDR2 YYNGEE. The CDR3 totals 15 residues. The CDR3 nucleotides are TGTGCCAGCAGCGTAGCTAGGACGGCAAACTATGGCTACACCTTC. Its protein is CASSVARTANYGYTF.

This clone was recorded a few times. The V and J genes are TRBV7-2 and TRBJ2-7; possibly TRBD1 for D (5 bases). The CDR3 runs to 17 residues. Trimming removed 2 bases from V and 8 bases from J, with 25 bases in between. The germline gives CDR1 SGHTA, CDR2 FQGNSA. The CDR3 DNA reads TGTGCCAGCAGCTTAAGGAGTAACAGGCGAGAAAGTTATAAGCAGTACTTC. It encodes CASSLRSNRRESYKQYF.

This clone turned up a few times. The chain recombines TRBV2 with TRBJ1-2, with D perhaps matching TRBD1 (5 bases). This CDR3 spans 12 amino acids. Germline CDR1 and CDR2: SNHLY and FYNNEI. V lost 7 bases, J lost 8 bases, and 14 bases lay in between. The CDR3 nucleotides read TGTGCCAGCACGAGACGTCAGGGAGGCTACACCTTC. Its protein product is CASTRRQGGYTF. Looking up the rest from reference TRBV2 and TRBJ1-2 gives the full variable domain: EPEVTQTPSHQVTQMGQEVILRCVPISNHLYFYWYRQILGQKVEFLVSFYNNEISEKSEIFDDQFSVERPDGSNFTLKIRSTKLEDSAMYFCASTRRQGGYTFGSGTRLTVV.

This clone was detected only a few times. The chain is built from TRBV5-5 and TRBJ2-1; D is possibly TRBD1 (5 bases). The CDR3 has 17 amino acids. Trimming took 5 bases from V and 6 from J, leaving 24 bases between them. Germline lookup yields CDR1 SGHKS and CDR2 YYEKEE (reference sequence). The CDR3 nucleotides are TGTGCCAGCAGAGAGATCGGACATCCACTTTATTTCAATGAGCAGTTCTTC. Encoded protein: CASREIGHPLYFNEQFF.

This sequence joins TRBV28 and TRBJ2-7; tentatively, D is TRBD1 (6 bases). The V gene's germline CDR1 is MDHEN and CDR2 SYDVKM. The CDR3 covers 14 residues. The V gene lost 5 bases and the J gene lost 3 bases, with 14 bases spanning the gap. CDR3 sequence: CASSDGTRFYEQYF. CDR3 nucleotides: TGTGCCAGCAGTGACGGGACACGGTTCTACGAGCAGTACTTC.

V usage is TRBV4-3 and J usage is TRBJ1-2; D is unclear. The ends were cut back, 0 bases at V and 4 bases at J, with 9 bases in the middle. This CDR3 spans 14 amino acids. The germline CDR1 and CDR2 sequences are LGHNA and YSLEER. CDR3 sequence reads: CASSQDSTVYGYTF. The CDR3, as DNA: TGCGCCAGCAGCCAAGATTCGACGGTCTATGGCTACACCTTC.

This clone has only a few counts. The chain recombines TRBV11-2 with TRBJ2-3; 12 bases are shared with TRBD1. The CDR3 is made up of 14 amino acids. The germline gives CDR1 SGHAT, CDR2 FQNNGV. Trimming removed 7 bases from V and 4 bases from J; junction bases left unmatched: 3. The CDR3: CASNRDRGPDTQYF. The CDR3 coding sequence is TGTGCCAGCAACCGGGACAGGGGGCCAGATACGCAGTATTTT.

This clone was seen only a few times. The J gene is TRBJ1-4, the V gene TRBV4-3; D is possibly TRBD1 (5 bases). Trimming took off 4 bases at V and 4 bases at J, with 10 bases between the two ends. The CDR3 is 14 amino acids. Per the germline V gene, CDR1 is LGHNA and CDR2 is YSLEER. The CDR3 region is CASSLQGGNEKLFF. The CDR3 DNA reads TGCGCCAGCAGCCTCCAGGGTGGTAATGAAAAACTGTTTTTT.

This CDR3 is CASSGGGTGELFF. The DNA for the CDR3 is TGTGCCAGCAGCGGAGGGGGAACCGGGGAGCTGTTTTTT. The chain recombines TRBV9 with TRBJ2-2; TRBD1 is a possible D gene (6 bases). V lost 3 bases to trimming and J lost 5 bases, with 8 bases between them. Germline assignment: CDR1 SGDLS and CDR2 YYNGEE. The CDR3 runs 13 residues.

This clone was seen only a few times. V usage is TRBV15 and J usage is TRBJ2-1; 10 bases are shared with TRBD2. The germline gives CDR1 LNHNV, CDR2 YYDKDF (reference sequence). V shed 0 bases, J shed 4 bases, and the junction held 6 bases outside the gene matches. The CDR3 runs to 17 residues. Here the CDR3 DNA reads TGTGCCACCAGCAGAGATTTCGGACTAGCGGATTACAATGAGCAGTTCTTC. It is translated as CATSRDFGLADYNEQFF.

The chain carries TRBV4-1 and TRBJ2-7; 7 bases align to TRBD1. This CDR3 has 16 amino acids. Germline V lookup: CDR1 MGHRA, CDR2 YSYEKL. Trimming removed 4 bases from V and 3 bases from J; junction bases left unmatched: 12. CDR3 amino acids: CASSPDPGQRGYEQYF. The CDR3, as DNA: TGCGCCAGCAGCCCCGATCCGGGACAGAGGGGCTACGAGCAGTACTTC.

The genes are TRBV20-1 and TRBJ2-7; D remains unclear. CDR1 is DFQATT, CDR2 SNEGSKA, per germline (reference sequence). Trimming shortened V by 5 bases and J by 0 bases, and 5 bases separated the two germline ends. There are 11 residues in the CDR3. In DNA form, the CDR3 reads TGCAGTGCTTTAAACTCCTACGAGCAGTACTTC. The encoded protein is CSALNSYEQYF.

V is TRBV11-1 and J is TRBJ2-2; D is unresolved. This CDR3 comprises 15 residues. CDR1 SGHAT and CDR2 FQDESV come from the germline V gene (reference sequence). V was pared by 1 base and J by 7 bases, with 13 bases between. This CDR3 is CASSLGRGWNGELFF. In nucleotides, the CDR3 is TGTGCCAGCAGCTTAGGCCGCGGATGGAACGGGGAGCTGTTTTTT. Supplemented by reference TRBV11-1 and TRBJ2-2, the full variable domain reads EAEVAQSPRYKITEKSQAVAFWCDPISGHATLYWYRQILGQGPELLVQFQDESVVDDSQLPKDRFSAERLKGVDSTLKIQPAELGDSAMYLCASSLGRGWNGELFFGEGSRLTVL.

The CDR3 here is CASSRNRDGYTF. In DNA, the CDR3 is TGTGCCAGCTCGCGGAACAGGGACGGCTACACCTTC. The chain has TRBV11-3 and TRBJ1-2; tentatively, D is TRBD1 (6 bases). The V end was cut by 8 bases, the J end by 8 bases, with 15 bases between. Germline V gene sequence: CDR1 SGHNT, CDR2 YENEEA. This CDR3 region has 12 residues.

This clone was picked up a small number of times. The CDR3 coding sequence is TGTGCCACCGGACGAGATGGGGGCTTCCACGAGCAGTACTTC. Its protein product is CATGRDGGFHEQYF. The chain links TRBV27 to TRBJ2-7, with D maybe TRBD1 (6 bases). V was cut by 10 bases and J by 5 bases, with 21 bases left in between. This CDR3 has 14 residues. Germline assignment: CDR1 MNHEY and CDR2 SMNVEV (reference sequence).

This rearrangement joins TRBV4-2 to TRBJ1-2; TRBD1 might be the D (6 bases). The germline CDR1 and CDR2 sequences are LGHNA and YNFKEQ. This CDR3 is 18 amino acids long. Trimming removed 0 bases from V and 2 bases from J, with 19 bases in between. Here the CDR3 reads CASSQDTGRRVPNYGYTF. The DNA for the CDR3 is TGTGCCAGCAGCCAAGATACAGGGCGCCGGGTCCCAAACTATGGCTACACCTTC.

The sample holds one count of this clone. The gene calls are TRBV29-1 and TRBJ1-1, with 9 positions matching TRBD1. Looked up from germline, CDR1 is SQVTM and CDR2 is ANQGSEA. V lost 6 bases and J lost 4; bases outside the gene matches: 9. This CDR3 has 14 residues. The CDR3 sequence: CSVRDRDFGTEAFF. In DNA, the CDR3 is TGCAGCGTCCGGGACAGGGATTTTGGCACTGAAGCTTTCTTT.

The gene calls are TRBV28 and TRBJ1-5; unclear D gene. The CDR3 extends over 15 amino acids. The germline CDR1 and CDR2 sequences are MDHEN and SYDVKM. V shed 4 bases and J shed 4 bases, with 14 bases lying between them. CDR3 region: CASSWPTGINQPQHF. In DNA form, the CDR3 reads TGTGCCAGCAGTTGGCCCACGGGTATTAATCAGCCCCAGCATTTT.

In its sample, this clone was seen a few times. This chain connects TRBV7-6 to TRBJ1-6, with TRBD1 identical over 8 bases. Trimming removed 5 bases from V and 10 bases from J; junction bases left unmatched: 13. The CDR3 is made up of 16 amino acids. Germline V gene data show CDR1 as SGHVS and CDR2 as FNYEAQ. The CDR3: CASSQNDRGIGSPLHF. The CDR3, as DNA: TGTGCCAGCAGCCAAAACGACAGGGGTATAGGATCACCCCTCCACTTT. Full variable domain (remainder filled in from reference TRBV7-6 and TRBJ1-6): GAGVSQSPRYKVTKRGQDVALRCDPISGHVSLYWYRQALGQGPEFLTYFNYEAQQDKSGLPNDRFSAERPEGSISTLTIQRTEQRDSAMYRCASSQNDRGIGSPLHFGNGTRLTVT.

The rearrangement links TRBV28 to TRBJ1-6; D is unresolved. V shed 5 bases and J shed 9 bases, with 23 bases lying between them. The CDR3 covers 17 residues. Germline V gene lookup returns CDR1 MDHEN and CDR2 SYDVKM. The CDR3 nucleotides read TGTGCCAGCAGTCTCTCCTTCGGGGTGGGCCTTGGTTCACCCCTCCACTTT. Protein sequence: CASSLSFGVGLGSPLHF. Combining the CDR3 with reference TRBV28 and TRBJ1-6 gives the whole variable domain DVKVTQSSRYLVKRTGEKVFLECVQDMDHENMFWYRQDPGLGLRLIYFSYDVKMKEKGDIPEGYSVSREKKERFSLILESASTNQTSMYLCASSLSFGVGLGSPLHFGNGTRLTVT.

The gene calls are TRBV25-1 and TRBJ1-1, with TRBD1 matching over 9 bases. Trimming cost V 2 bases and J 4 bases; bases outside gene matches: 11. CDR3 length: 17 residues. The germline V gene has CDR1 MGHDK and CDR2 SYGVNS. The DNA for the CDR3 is TGTGCCAGCAGTGAAATCAGAGGGACAGGGTCAGGCACTGAAGCTTTCTTT. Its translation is CASSEIRGTGSGTEAFF.

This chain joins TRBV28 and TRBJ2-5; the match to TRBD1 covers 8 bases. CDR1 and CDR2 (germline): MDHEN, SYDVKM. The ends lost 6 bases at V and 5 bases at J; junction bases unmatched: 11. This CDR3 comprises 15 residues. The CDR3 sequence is CASSSPQGARETQYF. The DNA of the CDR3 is TGTGCCAGCAGCTCTCCCCAGGGGGCGCGGGAGACCCAGTACTTC.

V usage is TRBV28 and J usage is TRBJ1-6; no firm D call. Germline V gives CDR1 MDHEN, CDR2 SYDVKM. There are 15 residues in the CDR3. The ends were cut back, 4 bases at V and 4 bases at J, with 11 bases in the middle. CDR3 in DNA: TGTGCCAGCAGTTCGTCCGGACGTTATAATTCACCCCTCCACTTT. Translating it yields CASSSSGRYNSPLHF.